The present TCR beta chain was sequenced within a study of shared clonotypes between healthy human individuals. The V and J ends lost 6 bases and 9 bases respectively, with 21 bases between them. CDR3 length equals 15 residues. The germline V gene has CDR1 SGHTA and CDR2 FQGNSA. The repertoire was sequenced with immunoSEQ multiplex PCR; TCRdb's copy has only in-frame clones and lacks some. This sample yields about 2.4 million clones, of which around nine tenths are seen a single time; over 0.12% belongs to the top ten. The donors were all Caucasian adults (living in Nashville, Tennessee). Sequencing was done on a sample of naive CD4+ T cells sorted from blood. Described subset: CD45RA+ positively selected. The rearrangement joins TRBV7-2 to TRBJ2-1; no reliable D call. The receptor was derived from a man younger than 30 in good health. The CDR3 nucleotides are TGTGCCAGCAGTTACTATTGGGCCACCCACGGTGAGCAGTTCTTC. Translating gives CASSYYWATHGEQFF.